This T cell receptor beta chain was identified in a study of OX40 agonist ivuxolimab in advanced cancers. The wider study: Three patients responded partially, comprising one with hepatocellular carcinoma and two with cutaneous melanoma. General study results and limits: Within 6 weeks, CD4+ and CD8+ blood T cells expanded clonally at 0.1 to 3.0 mg/kg. CD8+ T cells were the subset that, on average, had more expanded clones than CD4+.

Peripheral blood came from all dose cohorts at three timepoints. Produced via immunoSEQ multiplex PCR; TCRdb's table is partial and in-frame only. The sample lists around 69,000 clones, approximately 86% seen once, with less than 3% in the top ten. Germline assignment: CDR1 SNHLY and CDR2 FYNNEI. J lost 4 bases, V lost 6 bases, and 5 bases had no gene match. The CDR3 contains 13 residues. Of note for this clone: Its specificity is not known.

The clonotype originates from an adult with an advanced solid tumor such as melanoma, head and neck, liver or kidney cancer. The rearrangement joins TRBV2 to TRBJ1-1, with 7 bases fitting TRBD1. Sequences were derived from CD4+ or CD8+ T cells sorted from blood, sampled in a trial of the OX40 agonist ivuxolimab. The CDR3 sequence is CASRMTGTTEAFF. The DNA for the CDR3 is TGTGCCAGCAGAATGACAGGGACCACTGAAGCTTTCTTT.